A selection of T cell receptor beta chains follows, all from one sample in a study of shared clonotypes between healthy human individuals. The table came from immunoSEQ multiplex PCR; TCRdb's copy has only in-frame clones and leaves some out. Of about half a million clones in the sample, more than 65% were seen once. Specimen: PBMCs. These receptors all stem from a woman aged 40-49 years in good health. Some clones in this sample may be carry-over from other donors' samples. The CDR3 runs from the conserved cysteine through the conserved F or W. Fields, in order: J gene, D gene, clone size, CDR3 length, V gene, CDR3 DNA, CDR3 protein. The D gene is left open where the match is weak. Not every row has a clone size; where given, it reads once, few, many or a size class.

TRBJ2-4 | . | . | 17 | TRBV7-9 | TGTGCCAGCAGCTTAGCGGACAATCTGTTAGCCAAAAACATTCAGTACTTC | CASSLADNLLAKNIQYF
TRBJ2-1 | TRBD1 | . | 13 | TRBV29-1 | TGCAGCGTCGACAGGGGTGGCTACAATGAGCAGTTCTTC | CSVDRGGYNEQFF
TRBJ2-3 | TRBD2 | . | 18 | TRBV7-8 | TGTGCCAGCAGCCCCCATCCCCATAGCGGGAGAGACACAGATACGCAGTATTTT | CASSPHPHSGRDTDTQYF
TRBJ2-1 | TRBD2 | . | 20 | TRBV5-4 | TGTGCCAGCAGCCCTAGGGGGAGGCTAGCGGGAGGGCGCCCCTACAATGAGCAGTTCTTC | CASSPRGRLAGGRPYNEQFF
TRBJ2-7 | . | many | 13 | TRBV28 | TGTGCCAGCAGTTTTCTAGTCTACGAGCGGCAGTACTTC | CASSFLVYERQYF
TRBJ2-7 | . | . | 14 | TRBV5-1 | TGCGCCAGCAGCTTGGACACCTTGACCTACGAGCAGTACTTC | CASSLDTLTYEQYF
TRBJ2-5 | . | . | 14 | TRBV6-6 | TGTGCCAGTACCGGGACCCGAGGGTCAGAGACCCAGTACTTC | CASTGTRGSETQYF
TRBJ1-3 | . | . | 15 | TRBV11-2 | TGTGCCAGCAGCTATAGTGGGGTTGTTGGAAACACCATATATTTT | CASSYSGVVGNTIYF
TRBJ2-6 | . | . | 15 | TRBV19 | TGTGCCAGTAGTATGCGAGCTACTGGGGCCAACGTCCTGACTTTC | CASSMRATGANVLTF
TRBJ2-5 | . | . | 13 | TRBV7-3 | TGTGCCAGCAGTTTTACAGGGAGGGAGACCCAGTACTTC | CASSFTGRETQYF
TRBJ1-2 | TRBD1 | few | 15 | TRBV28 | TGTGCCAGCAGTACCACAGGGGGGCGGCCGTATGGCTACACCTTC | CASSTTGGRPYGYTF
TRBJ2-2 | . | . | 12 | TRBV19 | TGTGCCAGTAGTCTCCTCTTGGGGGAGCTGTTTTTT | CASSLLLGELFF
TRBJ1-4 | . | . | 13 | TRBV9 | TGTGCCAGCAGCGTAGGTGCTAATGAAAAACTGTTTTTT | CASSVGANEKLFF
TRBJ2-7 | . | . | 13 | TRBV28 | TGTGCCAGCCATGGGACAATTTCCTACGAGCAGTACTTC | CASHGTISYEQYF
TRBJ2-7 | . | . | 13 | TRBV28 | TGTGCCAGCAGCCCTCCAGGTGCCTACGAGCAGTACTTC | CASSPPGAYEQYF
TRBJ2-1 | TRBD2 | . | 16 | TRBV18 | TGTGCCAGCTCCCGAGGTACGGGGGAGGGCCCCAATGAGCAGTTCTTC | CASSRGTGEGPNEQFF
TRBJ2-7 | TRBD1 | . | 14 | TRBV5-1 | TGCGCCAGCAGCTTGGGCGCAGGGGGCTACGAGCAGTACTTC | CASSLGAGGYEQYF
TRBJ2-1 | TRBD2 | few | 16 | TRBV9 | TGTGCCAGCAGCCCCCGTGGACTAGCGGGAGGGTTTGAGCAGTTCTTC | CASSPRGLAGGFEQFF
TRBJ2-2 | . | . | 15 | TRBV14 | TGTGCCAGCAGCCAAGCCCGACTAGGCGCCGGGGAGCTGTTTTTT | CASSQARLGAGELFF
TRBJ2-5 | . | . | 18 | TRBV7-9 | TGTGCCAGCACCCTAGGTAGCGCGGATTTACTCGCCGGAGAGACCCAGTACTTC | CASTLGSADLLAGETQYF
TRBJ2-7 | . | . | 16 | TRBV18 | TGTGCCAGCTCACCAGTGTCGACAAGGGTGTCCTACGAGCAGTACTTC | CASSPVSTRVSYEQYF
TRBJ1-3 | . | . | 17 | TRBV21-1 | TGTGCCAGCAGCCTACGGACAGAAACGAGCTCTGGAAACACCATATATTTT | CASSLRTETSSGNTIYF
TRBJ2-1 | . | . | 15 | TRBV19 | TGTGCCAGTAGTCATGGGGCTGGTGGGCACAATGAGCAGTTCTTC | CASSHGAGGHNEQFF
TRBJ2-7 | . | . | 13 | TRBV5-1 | TGCGCCAGCAGCTTACAGGAGACCTACGAGCAGTACTTC | CASSLQETYEQYF
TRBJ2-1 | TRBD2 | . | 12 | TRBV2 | TGTGCCAGCAGCTTGGAGGAGACTAGCCAGTTCTTC | CASSLEETSQFF
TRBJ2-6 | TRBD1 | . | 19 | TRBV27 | TGTGCCAGCAGTTCGTCAACTGGACAGGAATTCTCTGGGGCCAACGTCCTGACTTTC | CASSSSTGQEFSGANVLTF
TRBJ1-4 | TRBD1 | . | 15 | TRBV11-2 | TGTGCCAGCAGCCCAACTCGACAGGGGAGGGAAAAACTGTTTTTT | CASSPTRQGREKLFF
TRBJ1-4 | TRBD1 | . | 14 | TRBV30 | TGTGCCTGGAGTGACAGGGGATGGGGTGAAAAACTGTTTTTT | CAWSDRGWGEKLFF
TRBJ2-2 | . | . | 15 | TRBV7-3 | TGTGCCAGCAGCCCCCAACTAGCCGTGGCCGGGGAGCTGTTTTTT | CASSPQLAVAGELFF
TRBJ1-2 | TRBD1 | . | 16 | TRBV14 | TGTGCCAGCAGCCAAGGTGCGACAGGGGCTAACTATGGCTACACCTTC | CASSQGATGANYGYTF
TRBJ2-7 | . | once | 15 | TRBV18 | TGTGCCAGCTCACCATCCCGACGGAGCTCCTACGAGCAGTACTTC | CASSPSRRSSYEQYF
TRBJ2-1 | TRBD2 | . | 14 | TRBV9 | TGTGCCAGCAGCGTAGGGCTAGCGGGAAACAAGCAGTTCTTC | CASSVGLAGNKQFF
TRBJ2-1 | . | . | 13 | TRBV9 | TGTGCCAGCAGCTCCCGCCCTCGGGATGAGCAGTTCTTC | CASSSRPRDEQFF
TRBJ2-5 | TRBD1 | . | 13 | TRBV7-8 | TGTGCCAGCAGCTGGACAGGCCCAGAGACCCAGTACTTC | CASSWTGPETQYF
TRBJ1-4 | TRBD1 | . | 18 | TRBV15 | TGTGCCACCAGGACGAGACAGGGGGCGCGGTCGACTAATGAAAAACTGTTTTTT | CATRTRQGARSTNEKLFF
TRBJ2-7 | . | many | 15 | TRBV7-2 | TGTGCCAGCAGCCTCGGGACGGTCCTCTCCTACGAGCAGTACTTC | CASSLGTVLSYEQYF
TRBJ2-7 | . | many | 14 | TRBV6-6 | TGTGCCAGCAGTTATGGGGGGAGTCGCTACGAGCAGTACTTC | CASSYGGSRYEQYF
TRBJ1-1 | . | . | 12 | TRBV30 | TGTGCCTGGAGTAGGGCGAACACTGAAGCTTTCTTT | CAWSRANTEAFF
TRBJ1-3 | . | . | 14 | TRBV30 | TGTGCCTGGAGTGAGGGATCGGGAGGAAACACCATATATTTT | CAWSEGSGGNTIYF
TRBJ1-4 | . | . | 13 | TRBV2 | TGTGCCAGCAGTAACTCAGGGGCCGAAAAACTGTTTTTT | CASSNSGAEKLFF
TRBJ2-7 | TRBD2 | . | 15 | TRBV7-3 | TGTGCCAGCAGCCTAGCGGGAGACCTTTCCTACGAGCAGTACTTC | CASSLAGDLSYEQYF
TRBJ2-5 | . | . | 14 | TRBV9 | TGTGCCAGCAGCGTAGACGCTAACCAAGAGACCCAGTACTTC | CASSVDANQETQYF
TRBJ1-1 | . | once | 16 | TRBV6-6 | TGTGCCAGCAGTTACATCCCAGGCAGGGGCAACACTGAAGCTTTCTTT | CASSYIPGRGNTEAFF
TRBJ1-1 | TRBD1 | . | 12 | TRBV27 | TGTGCCAGCTCAACGACAGGGATCAAGGCTTTCTTT | CASSTTGIKAFF
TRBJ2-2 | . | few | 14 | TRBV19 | TGTGCCAGTAGTACGACAACAGGGATCGGGGAGCTGTTTTTT | CASSTTTGIGELFF
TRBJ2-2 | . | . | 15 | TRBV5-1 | TGCGCCAGCAGCTTAGGAGCTAGTCCTCCCGGGGAGCTGTTTTTT | CASSLGASPPGELFF